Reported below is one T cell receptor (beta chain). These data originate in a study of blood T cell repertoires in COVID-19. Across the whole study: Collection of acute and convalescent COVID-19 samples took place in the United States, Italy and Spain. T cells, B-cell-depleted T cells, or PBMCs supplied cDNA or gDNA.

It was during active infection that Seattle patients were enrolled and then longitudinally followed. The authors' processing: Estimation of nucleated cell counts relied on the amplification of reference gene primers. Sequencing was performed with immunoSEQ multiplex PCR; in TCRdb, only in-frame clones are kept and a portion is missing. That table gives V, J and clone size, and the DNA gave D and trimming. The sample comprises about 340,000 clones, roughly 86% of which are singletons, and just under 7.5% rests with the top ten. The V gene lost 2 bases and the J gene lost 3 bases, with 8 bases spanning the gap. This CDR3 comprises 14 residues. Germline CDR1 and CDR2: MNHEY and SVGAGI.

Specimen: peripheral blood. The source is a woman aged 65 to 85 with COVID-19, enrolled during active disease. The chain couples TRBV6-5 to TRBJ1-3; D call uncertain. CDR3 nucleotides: TGTGCCAGCAGTTACGACGGAGGTGGAAACACCATATATTTT. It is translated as CASSYDGGGNTIYF.